These 18 T cell receptor beta chains share one sample of origin, sequenced in a study of beta chain features in type 1 diabetes. Isolated RNA was reverse transcribed in full, so expressed TCRB transcripts were sequenced. The data were produced by immunoSEQ multiplex PCR, yet TCRdb's version contains in-frame clones alone and is incomplete. Of 250,000 to 350,000 clones listed, around 13% were seen once; the top ten hold around 7%. The sequenced material came from central memory CD4+ T cells from blood. The receptors stem from a young man in good health.

V and J are TRBV10-3 and TRBJ2-1, with 9 positions matching TRBD2. The CDR3 runs 12 residues. The trim removed 2 bases at V and 15 bases at J, leaving 5 bases unmatched. Germline CDR1 and CDR2: ENHRY and SYGVKD. CDR3 region: CAISEGGGASFF. The CDR3 DNA reads as TGTGCCATCAGTGAGGGCGGGGGGGCATCGTTCTTC.

V gene TRBV5-4 combines with J gene TRBJ2-5; the D call may be TRBD1 or TRBD2 (5 bases each). Germline CDR1 and CDR2: SGHNT and YYREEE (reference sequence). The CDR3 totals 15 residues. V shed 4 bases and J shed 1 base, with 14 bases lying between them. Here the CDR3 DNA reads TGTGCCAGCAGCCAAAACGCAGGGAGCCAAGAGACCCAGTACTTC. It specifies CASSQNAGSQETQYF.

V gene TRBV19 combines with J gene TRBJ1-6, with TRBD1 as a possible D gene (5 bases). This CDR3 contains 16 residues. With 9 bases removed from V and 6 bases from J, the gap between germline ends came to 21 bases. Germline loops: CDR1 LNHDA, CDR2 SQIVND (reference sequence). The CDR3 nucleotides are TGTGCCAGCAATCAAGGGGCGGGGTATACTAATTCACCCCTCCACTTT. Encoded protein: CASNQGAGYTNSPLHF.

This clone was seen only a few times. The rearrangement joins TRBV18 to TRBJ2-1, with 15 bases lining up with TRBD2. In germline, CDR1 is KGHSH, CDR2 LQKENI. J gave up 4 bases and V 4 bases, and 11 bases lay outside the gene matches. The CDR3 has 19 residues. The CDR3 bases are TGTGCCAGCTCACTCCGGACTAGCGGGGGGGCCTTACGTTACAATGAGCAGTTCTTC. Translating gives CASSLRTSGGALRYNEQFF.

This clone was observed a few times. The chain has TRBV5-1 and TRBJ2-2; D unresolved. Germline loops: CDR1 SGHRS, CDR2 YFSETQ. The CDR3 has 16 amino acids. Trimming cost V 0 bases and J 0 bases, with 9 bases left between them. The CDR3 region is CASSLATVANTGELFF. DNA of the CDR3: TGCGCCAGCAGCTTGGCCACGGTCGCGAACACCGGGGAGCTGTTTTTT.

This chain uses TRBV7-3 with TRBJ2-1; 10 bases map to TRBD1. CDR1 and CDR2 (germline): SGHTA, FQGTGA. The CDR3 has 13 residues. V was pared by 5 bases and J by 7 bases, with 2 bases of the junction left unmatched. CDR3 sequence (DNA): TGTGCCAGCAGCACGGGACAGGGGAATGAGCAGTTCTTC. Translated: CASSTGQGNEQFF. The full variable domain, rest sourced from reference TRBV7-3 and TRBJ2-1, is GAGVSQTPSNKVTEKGKYVELRCDPISGHTALYWYRQSLGQGPEFLIYFQGTGAADDSGLPNDRFFAVRPEGSVSTLKIQRTERGDSAVYLCASSTGQGNEQFFGPGTRLTVL.

V is TRBV9 and J is TRBJ2-3; 7 bases align to TRBD2. Germline V lookup: CDR1 SGDLS, CDR2 YYNGEE. The CDR3 contains 14 residues. V lost 2 bases to trimming and J lost 2 bases; unmatched junction nucleotides: 2. The CDR3 here is CASSVGTITDTQYF. CDR3 in DNA: TGTGCCAGCAGCGTCGGGACTATCACAGATACGCAGTATTTT.

Ten or more counts support this clone. This chain uses TRBV5-1 with TRBJ2-7; D unclear. V lost 0 bases to trimming and J lost 0 bases, with 4 bases between them. Germline CDR1 and CDR2: SGHRS and YFSETQ. This CDR3 is built from 13 residues. The CDR3 nucleotides are TGCGCCAGCAGCTTGGAAGTCTCCTACGAGCAGTACTTC. This sequence encodes CASSLEVSYEQYF.

This clone turned up a few times. Other DNA variants within this sample encode the same CDR3. The gene calls are TRBV4-1 and TRBJ2-2; D call uncertain. The germline gives CDR1 MGHRA, CDR2 YSYEKL. This CDR3 is 15 amino acids long. The V end was cut by 8 bases, the J end by 0 bases, with 13 bases between. DNA for the CDR3: TGCGCCAGCTATTACGGCCCTGCGAACACCGGGGAGCTGTTTTTT. Translation: CASYYGPANTGELFF.

The chain recombines TRBV7-8 with TRBJ2-7; D is unclear. V lost 4 bases, J lost 3 bases, and 7 bases lay in between. The CDR3 covers 12 residues. The germline V gene encodes CDR1 SGHVS and CDR2 FQNEAQ. CDR3 in amino acids: CASSSTNYEQYF. In DNA, the CDR3 is TGTGCCAGCAGCTCCACCAACTACGAGCAGTACTTC. Full variable domain (remainder filled in from reference TRBV7-8 and TRBJ2-7): GAGVSQSPRYKVAKRGQDVALRCDPISGHVSLFWYQQALGQGPEFLTYFQNEAQLDKSGLPSDRFFAERPEGSVSTLKIQRTQQEDSAVYLCASSSTNYEQYFGPGTRLTVT.

A word on this clone: At one boundary the junction diverges from the germline segment, which might be a read error. The chain has TRBV5-4 and TRBJ2-2; the D gene could be TRBD1 or TRBD2 (5 bases each). The length of the CDR3 is 11 residues. Germline loops: CDR1 SGHNT, CDR2 YYREEE (reference sequence). CDR3 residues: CASGTTRELFF. CDR3 sequence (DNA): TGTGCCAGCGGGACCACCCGGGAGCTGTTTTTT.

This clone has a handful of counts. The V and J genes are TRBV5-6 and TRBJ2-7; 8 nucleotides agree with TRBD1. The J segment lost 2 bases and the V segment lost 5 bases, leaving 6 bases of the junction unmatched. This CDR3 is 14 amino acids long. CDR1 is SGHDT, CDR2 YYEEEE, per germline. In nucleotides, the CDR3 is TGTGCCAGCAGGCGGGACAGGAGGGCCTACGAGCAGTACTTC. It encodes CASRRDRRAYEQYF.

This chain links TRBV9 with TRBJ1-2; D perhaps matches TRBD1 (6 bases). The germline CDR1 and CDR2 sequences are SGDLS and YYNGEE. The ends were cut back, 0 bases at V and 7 bases at J, with 34 bases in the middle. The CDR3 consists of 21 residues. CDR3 residues: CASSVAGTWRAGEKVGSGYTF. DNA of the CDR3: TGTGCCAGCAGCGTAGCAGGGACGTGGAGGGCAGGGGAGAAAGTGGGTTCTGGCTACACCTTC.

The J gene is TRBJ2-7, the V gene TRBV5-6, with 9 bases that match TRBD1. The CDR3 has 14 amino acids. Germline loops: CDR1 SGHDT, CDR2 YYEEEE. The J segment lost 6 bases and the V segment lost 5 bases, leaving 9 bases of the junction unmatched. The CDR3 DNA reads as TGTGCCAGCAGGCTCGCGGGACAGGGCTCCGAGCAGTACGTC. Translation gives CASRLAGQGSEQYV.

The chain uses TRBV7-2 and TRBJ1-1, with D unclear. In germline, CDR1 is SGHTA, CDR2 FQGNSA. The V and J ends lost 11 bases and 2 bases respectively, with 24 bases between them. The CDR3 is made up of 16 amino acids. The CDR3 DNA reads as TGTGCCGGGGTCCTCCCGGCGGGATCCCGTAACACTGAAGCTTTCTTT. Protein sequence: CAGVLPAGSRNTEAFF.

This clone was recorded at least ten times. J is TRBJ2-1 and V is TRBV14; D assignment may be TRBD1 or TRBD2 (5 bases each). Germline CDR1 is SGHDN and CDR2 is FVKESK. The CDR3 runs 16 residues. V lost 0 bases and J 6 bases, leaving 15 bases between the germline ends. The CDR3 spells CASSQDGGIALNEQFF. CDR3 nucleotides: TGTGCCAGCAGCCAAGATGGGGGAATAGCCCTCAATGAGCAGTTCTTC.

As to this clone: At the DNA level, this CDR3 is encoded by other sequences in the same sample as well. The V call is TRBV7-2, the J call TRBJ1-2; maybe TRBD1 (5 bases). Germline CDR1 SGHTA, CDR2 FQGNSA. This CDR3 region has 16 residues. The V gene lost 0 bases and the J gene lost 3 bases, with 14 bases spanning the gap. The CDR3 loop reads CASSLARAGRHYGYTF. CDR3 coding DNA: TGTGCCAGCAGCTTAGCGCGGGCAGGGAGGCACTATGGCTACACCTTC. Full variable domain (remainder filled in from reference TRBV7-2 and TRBJ1-2): GAGVSQSPSNKVTEKGKDVELRCDPISGHTALYWYRQSLGQGLEFLIYFQGNSAPDKSGLPSDRFSAERTGGSVSTLTIQRTQQEDSAVYLCASSLARAGRHYGYTFGSGTRLTVV.

This clone occurred a few times. V gene TRBV7-3 combines with J gene TRBJ2-1; 8 bases map to TRBD2. The germline V gene has CDR1 SGHTA and CDR2 FQGTGA. The CDR3 loop spans 15 amino acids. The J segment lost 6 bases and the V segment lost 7 bases, leaving 11 bases of the junction unmatched. CDR3 nucleotides: TGTGCCAGCACCAATTCAGCGGGAGTGGGCAATGAGCAGTTCTTC. Translation: CASTNSAGVGNEQFF.